Here is one T cell receptor beta chain with its context. Germline CDR1 KGHSH, CDR2 LQKENI. V was pared by 4 bases and J by 4 bases, with 9 bases between. This CDR3 comprises 13 residues. MiXCR, run by TCRdb on the RT-PCR reads, gives a single entry per CDR3 protein. The profile shows more than 550,000 distinct CDR3 sequences, 12% to 15% of them singletons. The sequence came from a female donor in good health, serving as a healthy control. Sequencing was carried out using memory CD4+ T cells from blood. The chain links TRBV18 to TRBJ2-3; unclear D gene. The CDR3 sequence is CASSLPPPDTQYF. For the CDR3, the DNA is TGTGCCAGCTCACTCCCACCCCCAGATACGCAGTATTTT.